This TCR beta chain was captured by sequencing in a study of blood T cell repertoires in COVID-19. Overall study context: Specimens from acute and convalescent COVID-19 originated in the United States, Italy and Spain. T cells, B-cell-depleted T cells, or PBMCs supplied cDNA or gDNA.

This clone was recorded a few times. Source study methods: Nucleated cell number was recorded as an estimate derived from reference gene primer amplification. Here immunoSEQ multiplex PCR was the method, and the copy in TCRdb shows in-frame clones only, minus some. D and trimming come from the DNA, and the V and J calls and clone size come from that table. The sample records 100,000 or so clones, over 85% being singletons. V lost 6 bases, J lost 3 bases, and 30 bases lay in between. Germline V gene data show CDR1 as MNHEY and CDR2 as SVGEGT. The CDR3 totals 20 residues. The sequenced sample consisted of peripheral blood. The TCR originated in a man between 65 and 85 years old with acute or convalescent COVID-19. The chain recombines TRBV6-2 or TRBV6-3 with TRBJ2-1, with D possibly matching TRBD1 (6 bases). The CDR3 is CASSTTGSHDAWAYYNEQFF. The CDR3 DNA reads TGTGCCAGCAGCACGACAGGCAGTCACGACGCCTGGGCCTACTACAATGAGCAGTTCTTC.